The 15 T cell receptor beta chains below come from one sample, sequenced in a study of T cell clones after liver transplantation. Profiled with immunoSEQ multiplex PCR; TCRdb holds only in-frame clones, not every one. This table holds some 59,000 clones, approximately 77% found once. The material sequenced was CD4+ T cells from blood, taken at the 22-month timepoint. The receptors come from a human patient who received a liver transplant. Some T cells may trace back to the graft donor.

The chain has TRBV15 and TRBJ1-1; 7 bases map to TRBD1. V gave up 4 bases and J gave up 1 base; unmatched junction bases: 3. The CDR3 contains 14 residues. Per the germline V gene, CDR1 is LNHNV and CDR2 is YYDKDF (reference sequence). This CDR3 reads CATSKGTANTEAFF. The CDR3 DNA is TGTGCCACCAGCAAAGGGACAGCGAACACTGAAGCTTTCTTT. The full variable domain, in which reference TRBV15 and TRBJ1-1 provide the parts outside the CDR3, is DAMVIQNPRYQVTQFGKPVTLSCSQTLNHNVMYWYQQKSSQAPKLLFHYYDKDFNNEADTPDNFQSRRPNTSFCFLDIRSPGLGDTAMYLCATSKGTANTEAFFGQGTRLTVV.

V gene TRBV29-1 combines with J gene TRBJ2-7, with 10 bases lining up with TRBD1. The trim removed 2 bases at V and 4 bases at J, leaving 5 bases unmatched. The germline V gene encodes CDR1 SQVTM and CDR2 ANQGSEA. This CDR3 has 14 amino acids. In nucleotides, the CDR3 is TGCAGCGTTGAACCCGGGACAGGGGTGTACGAGCAGTACTTC. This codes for CSVEPGTGVYEQYF.

The CDR3 DNA reads as TGTGCCAGCAGCTTAGGAAGCGGGGGGCTCGCAGATACGCAGTATTTT. It specifies CASSLGSGGLADTQYF. The gene calls are TRBV7-9 and TRBJ2-3, with 9 bases fitting TRBD2. V shed 1 base and J 4 bases; nucleotides not matched to a gene: 6. Germline loops: CDR1 SEHNR, CDR2 FQNEAQ (reference sequence). CDR3 length equals 16 residues.

The CDR3: CASSLHTGPQPQHF. The CDR3 nucleotides read TGTGCCAGCAGCTTGCATACAGGGCCTCAGCCCCAGCATTTT. The rearrangement joins TRBV5-5 to TRBJ1-5, with D perhaps matching TRBD1 (6 bases). The germline CDR1 and CDR2 sequences are SGHKS and YYEKEE (reference sequence). The CDR3 loop spans 14 amino acids. The V gene lost 1 base and the J gene lost 6 bases, with 11 bases spanning the gap.

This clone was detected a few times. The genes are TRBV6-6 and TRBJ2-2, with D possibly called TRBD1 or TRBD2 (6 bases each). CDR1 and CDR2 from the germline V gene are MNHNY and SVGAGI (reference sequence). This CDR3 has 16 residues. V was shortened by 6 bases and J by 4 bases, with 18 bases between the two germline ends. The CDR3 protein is CASSLMGGSGTGELFF. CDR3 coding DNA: TGTGCCAGCAGCCTCATGGGGGGCTCGGGCACCGGGGAGCTGTTTTTT.

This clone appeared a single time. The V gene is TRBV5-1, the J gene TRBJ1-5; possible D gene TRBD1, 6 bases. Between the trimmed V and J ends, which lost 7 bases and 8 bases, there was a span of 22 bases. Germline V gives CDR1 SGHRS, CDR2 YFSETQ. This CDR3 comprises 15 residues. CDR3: CASSPTGAAEEPQHF. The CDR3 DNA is TGCGCCAGCTCCCCGACGGGGGCCGCGGAGGAGCCCCAGCATTTT. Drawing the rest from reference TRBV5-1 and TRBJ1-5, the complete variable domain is KAGVTQTPRYLIKTRGQQVTLSCSPISGHRSVSWYQQTPGQGLQFLFEYFSETQRNKGNFPGRFSGRQFSNSRSEMNVSTLELGDSALYLCASSPTGAAEEPQHFGDGTRLSIL.

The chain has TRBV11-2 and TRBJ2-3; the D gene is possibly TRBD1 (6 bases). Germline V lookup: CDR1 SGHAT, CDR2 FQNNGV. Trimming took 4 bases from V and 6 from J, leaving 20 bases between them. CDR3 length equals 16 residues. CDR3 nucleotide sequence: TGTGCCAGCAGCTCCCTGCAGGGGTTGTTAGGGGATACGCAGTATTTT. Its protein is CASSSLQGLLGDTQYF.

The CDR3 loop is CASSQGSRETQYF. CDR3 nucleotides: TGTGCCAGCTCACAGGGATCGCGGGAGACCCAGTACTTC. V is TRBV18 and J is TRBJ2-5; D call uncertain. V was pared by 4 bases and J by 5 bases, with 11 bases between. The CDR3 totals 13 residues. CDR1 is KGHSH, CDR2 LQKENI, per germline.

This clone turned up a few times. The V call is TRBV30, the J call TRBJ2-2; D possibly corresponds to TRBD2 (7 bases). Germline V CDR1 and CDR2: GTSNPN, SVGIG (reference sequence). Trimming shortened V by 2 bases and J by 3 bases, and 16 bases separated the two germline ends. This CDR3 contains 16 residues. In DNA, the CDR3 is TGTGCCTGGAGTCCAAGGGGGGGCTGGGACACCGGGGAGCTGTTTTTT. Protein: CAWSPRGGWDTGELFF.

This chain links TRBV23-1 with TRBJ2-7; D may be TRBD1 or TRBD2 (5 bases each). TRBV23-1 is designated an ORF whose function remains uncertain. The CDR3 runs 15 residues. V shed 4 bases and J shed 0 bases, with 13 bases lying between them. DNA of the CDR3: TGCGCCAGCAGTCGCCCCGAGGGGTACTCCTACGAGCAGTACTTC. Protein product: CASSRPEGYSYEQYF.

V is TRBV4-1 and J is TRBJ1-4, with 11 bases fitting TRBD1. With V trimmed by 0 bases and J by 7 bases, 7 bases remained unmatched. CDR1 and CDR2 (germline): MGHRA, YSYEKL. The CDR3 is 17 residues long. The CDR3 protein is CASSQDWAGTGGEKLFF. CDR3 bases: TGCGCCAGCAGCCAAGATTGGGCTGGGACAGGGGGTGAAAAACTGTTTTTT.

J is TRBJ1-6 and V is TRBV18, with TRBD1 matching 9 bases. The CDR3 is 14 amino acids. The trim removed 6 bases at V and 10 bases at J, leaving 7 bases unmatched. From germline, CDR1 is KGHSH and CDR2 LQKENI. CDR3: CASSPGQGNSPLHF. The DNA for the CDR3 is TGTGCCAGCTCTCCGGGACAGGGAAACTCACCCCTCCACTTT.

The CDR3 nucleotides read TGTGCCAGCAGCCCTATTATACCCTCGAACACCGGGGAGCTGTTTTTT. Translating gives CASSPIIPSNTGELFF. The J gene is TRBJ2-2, the V gene TRBV7-8; D call uncertain. V dropped 5 bases and J dropped 0 bases, with 13 bases sitting between them. Looked up from germline, CDR1 is SGHVS and CDR2 is FQNEAQ. The CDR3 runs 16 residues. The full variable domain, in which reference TRBV7-8 and TRBJ2-2 provide the parts outside the CDR3, is GAGVSQSPRYKVAKRGQDVALRCDPISGHVSLFWYQQALGQGPEFLTYFQNEAQLDKSGLPSDRFFAERPEGSVSTLKIQRTQQEDSAVYLCASSPIIPSNTGELFFGEGSRLTVL.

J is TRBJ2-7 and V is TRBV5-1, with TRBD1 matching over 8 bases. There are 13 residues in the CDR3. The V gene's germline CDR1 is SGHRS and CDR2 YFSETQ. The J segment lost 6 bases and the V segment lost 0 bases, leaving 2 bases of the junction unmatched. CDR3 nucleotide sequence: TGCGCCAGCAGCTTGGGGGACAGGCGCGAGCAGTACTTC. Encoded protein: CASSLGDRREQYF.

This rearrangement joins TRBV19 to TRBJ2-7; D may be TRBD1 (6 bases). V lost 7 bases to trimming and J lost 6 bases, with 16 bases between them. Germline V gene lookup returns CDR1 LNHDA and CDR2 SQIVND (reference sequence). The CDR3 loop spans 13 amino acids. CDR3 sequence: CASKEQGPGEQYF. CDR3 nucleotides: TGTGCCAGTAAGGAACAGGGCCCTGGCGAGCAGTACTTC.